This TCR beta chain was identified in a study of somatic mutations in cytotoxic T cells in rheumatoid arthritis. This CDR3 contains 14 residues. Germline values: CDR1 SGHRS, CDR2 YFSETQ. V trimming: 2 bases; J trimming: 7 bases; junction bases outside the gene matches: 4. Data came from immunoSEQ multiplex PCR; TCRdb stores just in-frame clones and leaves some out. Of 15,000 to 20,000 clones in the sample, about 85% are singletons; the top ten hold approximately 6.3%. The sequencing input was CD8+ T cells sorted from blood. The chain uses TRBV5-1 and TRBJ1-2, with 11 positions matching TRBD1. The sequence derives from a woman in her thirties or forties with rheumatoid arthritis. The chain's CDR3 is CASSFGQGAPGYTF. The CDR3 DNA is TGCGCCAGCAGCTTTGGACAGGGGGCACCTGGCTACACCTTC.